The clone carrying this T cell receptor (beta chain) is medium-sized. The antigen is unknown. These data come from a study of immune heterogeneity within non-small cell lung tumors. Study outcomes and limitations: Recurrence of identical dominant CDR3 beta clonotypes was observed across intrapatient tumor sites, concomitant with site-unique high-frequency clones. Local tumor mutational burden and local T-cell repertoire clonality showed a moderate significant correlation, R 0.3 to 0.35.

Multiplex PCR amplified the TCR beta CDR3 region. Its first round ran for around 10 cycles with 32 V and 13 J primers. In TCRdb, the multiplex PCR reads were re-called with MiXCR into one record per CDR3 protein. The table lists about 6,100 distinct CDR3 sequences, roughly a fifth of them singletons. With approximately 600 ng used per sample, the template was genomic DNA from bulk tumor. Several widely spaced biopsies per primary tumor were taken during surgery. Enrolled individuals presented with untreated, newly diagnosed non-small cell lung cancer and received curative surgery. V was shortened by 6 bases and J by 3 bases, with 12 bases between the two germline ends. Per the germline V gene, CDR1 is LNHDA and CDR2 is SQIVND (reference sequence). CDR3 length: 14 amino acids.

The chain joins TRBV19 to TRBJ1-3, with unresolved D. The TCR originated in a female donor with non-small cell lung cancer. The sample consisted of lung tumor tissue. In nucleotides, the CDR3 is TGTGCCAGTAGCCCCGTCGGAGTTGGAAACACCATATATTTT. Translating gives CASSPVGVGNTIYF.